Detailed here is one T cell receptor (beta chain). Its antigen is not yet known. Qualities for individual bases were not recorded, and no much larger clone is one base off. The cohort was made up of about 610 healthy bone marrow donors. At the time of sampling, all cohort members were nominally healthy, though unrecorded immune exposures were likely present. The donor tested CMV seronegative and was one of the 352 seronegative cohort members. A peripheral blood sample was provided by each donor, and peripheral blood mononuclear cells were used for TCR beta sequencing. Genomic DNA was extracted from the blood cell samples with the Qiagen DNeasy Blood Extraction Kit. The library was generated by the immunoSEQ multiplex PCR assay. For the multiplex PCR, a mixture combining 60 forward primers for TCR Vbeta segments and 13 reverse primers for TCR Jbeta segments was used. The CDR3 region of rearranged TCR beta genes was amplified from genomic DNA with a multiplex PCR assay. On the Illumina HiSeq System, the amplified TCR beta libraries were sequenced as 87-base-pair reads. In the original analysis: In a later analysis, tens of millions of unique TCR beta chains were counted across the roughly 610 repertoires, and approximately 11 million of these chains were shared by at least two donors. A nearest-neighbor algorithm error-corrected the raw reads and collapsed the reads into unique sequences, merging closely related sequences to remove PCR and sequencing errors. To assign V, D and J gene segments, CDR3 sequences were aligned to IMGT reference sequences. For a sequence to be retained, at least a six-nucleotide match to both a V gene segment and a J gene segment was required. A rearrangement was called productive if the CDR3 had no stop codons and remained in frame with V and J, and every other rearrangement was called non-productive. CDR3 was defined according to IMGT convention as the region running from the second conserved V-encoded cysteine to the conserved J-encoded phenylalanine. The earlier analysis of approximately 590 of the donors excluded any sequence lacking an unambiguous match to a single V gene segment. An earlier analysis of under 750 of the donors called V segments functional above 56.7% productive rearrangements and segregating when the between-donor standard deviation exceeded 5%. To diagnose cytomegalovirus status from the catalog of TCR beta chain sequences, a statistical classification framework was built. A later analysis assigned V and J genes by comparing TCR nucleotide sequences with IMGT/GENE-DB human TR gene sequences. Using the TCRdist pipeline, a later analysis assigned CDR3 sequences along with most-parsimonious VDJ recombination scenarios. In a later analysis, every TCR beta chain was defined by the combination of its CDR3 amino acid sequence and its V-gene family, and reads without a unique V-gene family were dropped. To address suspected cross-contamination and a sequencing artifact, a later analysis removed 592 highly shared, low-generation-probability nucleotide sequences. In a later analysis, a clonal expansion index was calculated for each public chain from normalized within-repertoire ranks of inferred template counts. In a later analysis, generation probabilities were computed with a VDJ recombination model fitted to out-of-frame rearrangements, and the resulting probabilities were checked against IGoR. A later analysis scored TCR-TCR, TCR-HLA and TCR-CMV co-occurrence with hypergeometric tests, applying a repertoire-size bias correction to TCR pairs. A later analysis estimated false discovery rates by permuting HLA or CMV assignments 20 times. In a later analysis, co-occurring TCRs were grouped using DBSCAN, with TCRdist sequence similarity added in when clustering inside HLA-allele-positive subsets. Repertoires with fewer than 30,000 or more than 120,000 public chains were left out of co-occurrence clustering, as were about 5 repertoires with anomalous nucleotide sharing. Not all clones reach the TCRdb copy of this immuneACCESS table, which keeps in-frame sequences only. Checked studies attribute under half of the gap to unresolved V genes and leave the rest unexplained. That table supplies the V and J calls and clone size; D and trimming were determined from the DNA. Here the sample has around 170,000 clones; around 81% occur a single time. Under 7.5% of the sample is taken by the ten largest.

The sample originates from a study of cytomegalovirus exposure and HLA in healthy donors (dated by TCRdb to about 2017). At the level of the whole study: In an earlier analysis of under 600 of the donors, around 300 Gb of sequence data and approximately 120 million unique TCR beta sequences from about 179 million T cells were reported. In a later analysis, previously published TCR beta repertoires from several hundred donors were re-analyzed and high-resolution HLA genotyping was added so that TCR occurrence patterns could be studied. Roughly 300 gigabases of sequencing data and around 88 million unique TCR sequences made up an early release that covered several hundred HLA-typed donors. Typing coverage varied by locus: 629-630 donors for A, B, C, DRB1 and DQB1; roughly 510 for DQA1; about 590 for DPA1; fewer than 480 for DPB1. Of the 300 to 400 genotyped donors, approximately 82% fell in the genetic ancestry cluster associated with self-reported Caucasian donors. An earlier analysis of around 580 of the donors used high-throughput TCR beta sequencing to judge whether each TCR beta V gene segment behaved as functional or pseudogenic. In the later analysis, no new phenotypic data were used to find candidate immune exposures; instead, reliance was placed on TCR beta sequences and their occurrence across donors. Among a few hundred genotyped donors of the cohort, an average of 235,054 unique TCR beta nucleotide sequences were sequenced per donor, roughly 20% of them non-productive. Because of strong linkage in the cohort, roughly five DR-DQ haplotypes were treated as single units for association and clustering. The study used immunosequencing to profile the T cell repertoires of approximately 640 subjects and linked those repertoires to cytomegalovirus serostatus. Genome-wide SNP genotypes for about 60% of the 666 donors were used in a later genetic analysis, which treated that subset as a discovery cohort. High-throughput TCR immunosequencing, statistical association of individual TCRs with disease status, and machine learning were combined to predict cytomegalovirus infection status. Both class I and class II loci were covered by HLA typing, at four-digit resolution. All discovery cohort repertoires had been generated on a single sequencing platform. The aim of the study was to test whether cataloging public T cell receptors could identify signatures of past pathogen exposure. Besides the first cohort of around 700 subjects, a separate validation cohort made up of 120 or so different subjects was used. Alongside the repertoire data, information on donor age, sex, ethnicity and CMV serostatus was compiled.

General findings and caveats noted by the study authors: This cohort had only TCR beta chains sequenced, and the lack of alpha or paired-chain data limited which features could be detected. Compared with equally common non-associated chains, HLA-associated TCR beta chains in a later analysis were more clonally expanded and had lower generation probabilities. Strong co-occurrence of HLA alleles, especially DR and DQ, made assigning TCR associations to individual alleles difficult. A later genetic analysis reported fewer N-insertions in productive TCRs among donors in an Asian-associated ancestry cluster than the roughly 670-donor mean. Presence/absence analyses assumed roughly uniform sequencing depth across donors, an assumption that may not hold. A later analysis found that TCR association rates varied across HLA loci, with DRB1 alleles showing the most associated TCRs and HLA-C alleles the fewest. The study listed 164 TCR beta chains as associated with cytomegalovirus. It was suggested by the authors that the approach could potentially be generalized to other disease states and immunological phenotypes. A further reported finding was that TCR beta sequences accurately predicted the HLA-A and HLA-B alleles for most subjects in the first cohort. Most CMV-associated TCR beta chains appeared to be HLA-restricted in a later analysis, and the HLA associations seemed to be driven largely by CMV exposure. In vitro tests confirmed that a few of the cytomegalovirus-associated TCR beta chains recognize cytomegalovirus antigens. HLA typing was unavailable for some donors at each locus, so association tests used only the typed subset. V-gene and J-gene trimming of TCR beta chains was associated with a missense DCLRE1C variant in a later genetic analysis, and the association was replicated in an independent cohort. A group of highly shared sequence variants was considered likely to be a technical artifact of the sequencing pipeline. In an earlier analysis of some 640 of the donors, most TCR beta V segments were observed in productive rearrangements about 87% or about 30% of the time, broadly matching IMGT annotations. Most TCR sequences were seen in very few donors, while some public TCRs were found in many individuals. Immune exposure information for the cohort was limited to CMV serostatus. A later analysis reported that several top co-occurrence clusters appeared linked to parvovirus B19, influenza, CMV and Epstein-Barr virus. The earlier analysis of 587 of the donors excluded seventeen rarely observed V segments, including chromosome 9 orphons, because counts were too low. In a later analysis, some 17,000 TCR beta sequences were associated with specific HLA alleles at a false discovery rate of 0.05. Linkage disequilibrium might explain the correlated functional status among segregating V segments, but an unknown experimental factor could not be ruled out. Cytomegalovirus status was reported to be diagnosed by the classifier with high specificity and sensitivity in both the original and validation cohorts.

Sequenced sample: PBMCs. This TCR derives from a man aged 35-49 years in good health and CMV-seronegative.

The sequence in DNA is TGTGCCAGCAAACAGGGGGCTGGGGAGACCCAGTACTTC. It codes for CASKQGAGETQYF. The chain is assembled from TRBV2 and TRBJ2-5, with 9 bases in between that match TRBD1. Ends trimmed: V by 7 bases, J by 5 bases; bases unmatched to a gene: 5. The CDR1 and CDR2 encoded by the germline V gene are SNHLY and FYNNEI. Spanning cysteine to phenylalanine, the CDR3 consists of 13 amino acids. CDR3 DNA is the only sequence kept; it has 39 bases, read in frame from the first base.